A single sample gave rise to the 22 T cell receptor beta chains below, sequenced in a study of T cell responses to AZD1222 COVID-19 vaccine. Sequenced by immunoSEQ multiplex PCR; TCRdb stores in-frame clones only, minus some. The table includes about 120,000 clones, 80% to 90% detected once. Sequenced material: peripheral blood, taken on day 0 of AZD1222 vaccination. Source of these receptors: an adult in good health.

The chain couples TRBV5-1 to TRBJ2-1; 8 bases map to TRBD2. Germline V gene sequence: CDR1 SGHRS, CDR2 YFSETQ. The CDR3 is 15 amino acids. The junction had 8 bases not matched to a gene; V was cut back by 1 base and J by 8 bases. CDR3 sequence: CASSLSGGHNDEQFF. The CDR3 DNA reads TGCGCCAGCAGCTTGTCGGGGGGGCATAACGATGAGCAGTTCTTC.

Here the CDR3 DNA reads TGTGCCAGCAGCTTAACGCCTTGGGCAGGGCTTCGTGGGGCCAACGTCCTGACTTTC. Amino acid sequence: CASSLTPWAGLRGANVLTF. The chain employs TRBV7-3 and TRBJ2-6; possible D gene TRBD1, 5 bases. This CDR3 comprises 19 residues. V shed 0 bases and J shed 3 bases, with 18 bases lying between them. Germline values: CDR1 SGHTA, CDR2 FQGTGA.

V and J are TRBV28 and TRBJ1-4; tentatively, D is TRBD1 (6 bases). CDR1 and CDR2 from the germline V gene are MDHEN and SYDVKM. Deletions cut 6 bases from V and 6 bases from J, with 14 bases between. The CDR3 covers 14 residues. CDR3 coding DNA: TGTGCCAGCAGCCCCGGGGGGGCTGATGAAAAACTGTTTTTT. It translates to CASSPGGADEKLFF.

The chain carries TRBV13 and TRBJ1-1; unclear D gene. Germline V gene lookup returns CDR1 PRHDT and CDR2 FYEKMQ (reference sequence). Trimming took off 5 bases at V and 5 bases at J, with 15 bases between the two ends. The CDR3 runs 14 residues. In DNA, the CDR3 is TGTGCCAGCAGCCCCCGCCGGGGTGGGACTGAAGCTTTCTTT. It is translated as CASSPRRGGTEAFF.

The chain has TRBV28 and TRBJ1-5; tentative D call: TRBD1 (5 bases). With 4 bases removed from V and 0 bases from J, the gap between germline ends came to 10 bases. The germline V gene encodes CDR1 MDHEN and CDR2 SYDVKM. The CDR3 totals 15 residues. CDR3 sequence (DNA): TGTGCCAGCAGTTCCGGCGGGGGTAGCAATCAGCCCCAGCATTTT. This translates into CASSSGGGSNQPQHF.

V gene TRBV9 combines with J gene TRBJ2-2, with TRBD2 as a possible D gene (7 bases). V was trimmed by 0 bases and J by 6 bases, leaving 18 bases between them. The CDR3 has 17 amino acids. The germline V gene has CDR1 SGDLS and CDR2 YYNGEE. The CDR3 DNA reads TGTGCCAGCAGCGTAGGGGGGGCTAGCGGTTTCCCCGGGGAGCTGTTTTTT. It codes for CASSVGGASGFPGELFF.

This chain links TRBV10-3 with TRBJ1-1, with 8 bases that match TRBD1. V lost 2 bases and J lost 1; bases outside the gene matches: 6. CDR1 ENHRY and CDR2 SYGVKD come from the germline V gene. This CDR3 is built from 16 residues. The CDR3 DNA sequence: TGTGCCATCAGTGAGCCCAGGGGGCTGACGAACACTGAAGCTTTCTTT. Its protein is CAISEPRGLTNTEAFF.

This chain uses TRBV27 with TRBJ1-6; D remains unclear. The CDR3 covers 14 residues. Germline CDR1 MNHEY, CDR2 SMNVEV (reference sequence). Trimming removed 5 bases at V and 6 bases at J, with 11 bases between. For the CDR3, the DNA is TGTGCCAGCAGTCCAGACGGCCTTAATTCACCCCTCCACTTT. It encodes CASSPDGLNSPLHF.

The chain employs TRBV5-6 and TRBJ1-5; TRBD1 is a possible D gene (5 bases). CDR1 is SGHDT and CDR2 is YYEEEE in the germline V gene. The CDR3 consists of 14 residues. The V and J ends lost 4 bases and 4 bases respectively, with 12 bases between them. CDR3 DNA sequence: TGTGCCAGCAGCCCCCGGGACGGGAATCAGCCCCAGCATTTT. Its protein product is CASSPRDGNQPQHF.

The chain combines TRBV29-1 with TRBJ1-1, with D possibly TRBD1 on 6 matching bases. Germline CDR1 is SQVTM and CDR2 is ANQGSEA. This CDR3 is 12 amino acids long. The germline V and J ends were trimmed by 6 bases and 2 bases, with 10 bases remaining between them. The CDR3 reads CSVGDTNTEAFF. For the CDR3, the DNA is TGCAGCGTGGGGGACACAAACACTGAAGCTTTCTTT.

CDR3: CASSSWQALNSPLHF. The CDR3 DNA reads TGTGCCAGCAGTTCTTGGCAGGCCCTCAATTCACCCCTCCACTTT. V usage is TRBV6-5 and J usage is TRBJ1-6; D is unclear. Trimming removed 4 bases at V and 7 bases at J, with 14 bases between. The V gene's germline CDR1 is MNHEY and CDR2 SVGAGI. CDR3 length equals 15 residues.

The CDR3 reads CASSVVGRRTEAFF. The CDR3 nucleotides read TGTGCCAGCAGCGTAGTTGGGCGAAGGACTGAAGCTTTCTTT. This rearrangement joins TRBV9 to TRBJ1-1; D is ambiguous. The V end was cut by 0 bases, the J end by 5 bases, with 11 bases between. The CDR3 is 14 amino acids. Germline V gene lookup returns CDR1 SGDLS and CDR2 YYNGEE.

The V and J genes are TRBV20-1 and TRBJ1-1; D unresolved. The V gene's germline CDR1 is DFQATT and CDR2 SNEGSKA (reference sequence). The length of the CDR3 is 11 residues. Trimming cost V 0 bases and J 8 bases, with 7 bases left between them. For the CDR3, the DNA is TGCAGTGCTAGAGATGACCTCGAAGCTTTCTTT. Residues: CSARDDLEAFF.

The chain is built from TRBV11-2 and TRBJ2-7, with 9 bases matching TRBD1. The length of the CDR3 is 14 residues. Germline V gene lookup returns CDR1 SGHAT and CDR2 FQNNGV. The V segment lost 6 bases and the J segment 2 bases; nucleotides outside the gene matches: 5. The DNA for the CDR3 is TGTGCCAGCAGGGGACAGGGTGGCACCTACGAGCAGTACTTC. It codes for CASRGQGGTYEQYF.

This chain joins TRBV29-1 and TRBJ1-2; 10 nucleotides agree with TRBD1. Unmatched junction bases numbered 8, after V lost 6 bases and J lost 4 bases. The V gene's germline CDR1 is SQVTM and CDR2 ANQGSEA. The CDR3 is made up of 14 amino acids. CDR3 residues: CSVLPGTGAYGYTF. CDR3 nucleotide sequence: TGCAGCGTCTTACCCGGGACAGGGGCCTATGGCTACACCTTC.

The rearrangement uses TRBV9 and TRBJ2-1, with 8 bases identical to TRBD2. This CDR3 is 15 amino acids long. Trimming cost V 1 base and J 8 bases; bases outside gene matches: 8. From germline, CDR1 is SGDLS and CDR2 YYNGEE. CDR3 in DNA: TGTGCCAGCAGCGTACGGGCGGGGGGTGTGGATGAGCAGTTCTTC. As protein: CASSVRAGGVDEQFF. The full variable domain, completed using reference TRBV9 and TRBJ2-1, is DSGVTQTPKHLITATGQRVTLRCSPRSGDLSVYWYQQSLDQGLQFLIQYYNGEERAKGNILERFSAQQFPDLHSELNLSSLELGDSALYFCASSVRAGGVDEQFFGPGTRLTVL.

A note on this clone: This same CDR3 is encoded by further DNA sequences in the sample. The chain couples TRBV5-4 to TRBJ2-5; 16 nucleotides agree with TRBD2. The V and J ends lost 4 bases and 3 bases, in that order; junction bases with no gene match: 3. Germline CDR1 is SGHNT and CDR2 is YYREEE (reference sequence). The CDR3 is made up of 16 amino acids. The CDR3 reads CASSPGTSGGEETQYF. As DNA, the CDR3 is TGTGCCAGCAGCCCTGGGACTAGCGGGGGGGAAGAGACCCAGTACTTC.

This chain uses TRBV6-5 with TRBJ1-1; D might be TRBD1 (5 bases). Trimming removed 2 bases from V and 5 bases from J, with 9 bases in between. The germline CDR1 and CDR2 sequences are MNHEY and SVGAGI. This CDR3 comprises 13 residues. The CDR3 sequence is CASSYPGGTEAFF. In DNA form, the CDR3 reads TGTGCCAGCAGTTACCCCGGGGGTACTGAAGCTTTCTTT.

The chain combines TRBV11-3 with TRBJ2-7, with 10 positions matching TRBD1. With 6 bases clipped from V and 3 bases from J, the junction kept 8 bases outside the gene matches. The CDR3 is 15 residues long. Germline lookup yields CDR1 SGHNT and CDR2 YENEEA. The CDR3 DNA sequence: TGTGCCAGCAGACTCACGGGACAGGGGTACTACGAGCAGTACTTC. Its protein is CASRLTGQGYYEQYF.

The chain carries TRBV29-1 and TRBJ1-5; D gene uncertain. The CDR3 is 12 residues long. Trimming stripped 4 bases from V and 7 bases from J, with 11 bases between. The germline V gene encodes CDR1 SQVTM and CDR2 ANQGSEA. For the CDR3, the DNA is TGCAGCGTTGGGACTGCCGGCCAGCCCCAGCATTTT. Protein sequence: CSVGTAGQPQHF.

This clone was seen a single time. This chain joins TRBV7-9 and TRBJ2-7; 7 nucleotides line up with TRBD1. V shed 3 bases, J shed 5 bases, and the junction held 4 bases outside the gene matches. Germline CDR1 is SEHNR and CDR2 is FQNEAQ (reference sequence). This CDR3 has 13 amino acids. CDR3 DNA sequence: TGTGCCAGCAGCTTTGGACAGGAGCACGAGCAGTACTTC. It codes for CASSFGQEHEQYF.

The genes are TRBV15 and TRBJ2-1, with 9 bases lining up with TRBD1. V was clipped by 0 bases and J by 7 bases; unmatched bases: 10. The CDR3 totals 17 residues. The V gene's germline CDR1 is LNHNV and CDR2 YYDKDF (reference sequence). The CDR3 DNA reads TGTGCCACCAGCAGAGACCGGGGACAGGGATTGCGGAATGAGCAGTTCTTC. This translates into CATSRDRGQGLRNEQFF.